A selection of T cell receptor beta chains follows, all from one sample in a study of T cell responses to AZD1222 COVID-19 vaccine. Here immunoSEQ multiplex PCR was the method, and the copy in TCRdb shows in-frame clones only, minus some. The data contain around 26,000 clones, roughly 85% of them singletons. The sequences come from peripheral blood, collected 28 days after the second AZD1222 dose. The receptors shown here come from an adult who received the AZD1222 COVID-19 vaccine. Both conserved end residues are part of each CDR3. Fields, in order: CDR3 length, V gene, clone size, D gene, J gene, CDR3 DNA, CDR3 protein. D genes are given only for firm matches. Size is stated for part of the rows, as once, few or many counts, or as a class when the clone is expanded.

cdr3_length: 14
v_call: TRBV3-1/TRBV3-2
clone_size: -
d_call: -
j_call: TRBJ1-2
cdr3_nt: TGTGCCAGCAGCCCTCGGACAGAGACCTATGGCTACACCTTC
cdr3_aa: CASSPRTETYGYTF

cdr3_length: 16
v_call: TRBV5-1
clone_size: few
d_call: TRBD1
j_call: TRBJ2-2
cdr3_nt: TGCGCCAGCAGCCCTGGTTCAGGGGGCTTTACCGGGGAGCTGTTTTTT
cdr3_aa: CASSPGSGGFTGELFF

cdr3_length: 13
v_call: TRBV6-6
clone_size: -
d_call: TRBD1
j_call: TRBJ2-5
cdr3_nt: TGTGCCAGCAGCTCAACAGGGGTAGAGACCCAGTACTTC
cdr3_aa: CASSSTGVETQYF

cdr3_length: 14
v_call: TRBV14
clone_size: -
d_call: -
j_call: TRBJ2-5
cdr3_nt: TGTGCCAGCAGCCAAACGGACTTACAAGAGACCCAGTACTTC
cdr3_aa: CASSQTDLQETQYF

cdr3_length: 12
v_call: TRBV13
clone_size: -
d_call: -
j_call: TRBJ2-1
cdr3_nt: TGTGCCAGCAGCTCCGCCAAGGATGAGCAGTTCTTC
cdr3_aa: CASSSAKDEQFF

cdr3_length: 14
v_call: TRBV19
clone_size: -
d_call: TRBD1
j_call: TRBJ1-2
cdr3_nt: TGTGCCAGTAGCCCGGGACAGGCCGTCTATGGCTACACCTTC
cdr3_aa: CASSPGQAVYGYTF

cdr3_length: 16
v_call: TRBV6-2/TRBV6-3
clone_size: medium-sized
d_call: TRBD1
j_call: TRBJ2-7
cdr3_nt: TGTGCCAGCAGTTACTCGCTAGGAACAGGGGTTGGCGAGCAGTACTTC
cdr3_aa: CASSYSLGTGVGEQYF

cdr3_length: 15
v_call: TRBV7-2
clone_size: -
d_call: TRBD2
j_call: TRBJ2-1
cdr3_nt: TGTGCCAGCAGCGTCGGGACTAGCGGGGGTTATGAGCAGTTCTTC
cdr3_aa: CASSVGTSGGYEQFF

cdr3_length: 15
v_call: TRBV28
clone_size: few
d_call: -
j_call: TRBJ1-4
cdr3_nt: TGTGCCAGCAGTTCCTCGGGACCGTCTAATGAAAAACTGTTTTTT
cdr3_aa: CASSSSGPSNEKLFF

cdr3_length: 13
v_call: TRBV11-2
clone_size: -
d_call: -
j_call: TRBJ1-6
cdr3_nt: TGTGCCAGCAGCCCAGGGATTTCTTCACCCCTCCACTTT
cdr3_aa: CASSPGISSPLHF

cdr3_length: 12
v_call: TRBV19
clone_size: -
d_call: -
j_call: TRBJ1-6
cdr3_nt: TGTGCCAGAGGGGATTGTAATTCACCCCTCCACTTT
cdr3_aa: CARGDCNSPLHF

cdr3_length: 18
v_call: TRBV28
clone_size: -
d_call: -
j_call: TRBJ2-1
cdr3_nt: TGTGCCAGCAGTAAGTTTATTCAGGGGCCCCTTCATGAGAATGAGCAGTTCTTC
cdr3_aa: CASSKFIQGPLHENEQFF

cdr3_length: 17
v_call: TRBV5-4
clone_size: -
d_call: TRBD1
j_call: TRBJ1-2
cdr3_nt: TGTGCCAGCAGCTTGGAGACTGGCGGGACAGGGGGCCGTGGCTACACCTTC
cdr3_aa: CASSLETGGTGGRGYTF

cdr3_length: 15
v_call: TRBV2
clone_size: few
d_call: -
j_call: TRBJ1-3
cdr3_nt: TGTGCCAGCAGTGAAAAAGGGACATCTGGAAACACCATATATTTT
cdr3_aa: CASSEKGTSGNTIYF

cdr3_length: 16
v_call: TRBV11-2
clone_size: -
d_call: -
j_call: TRBJ2-1
cdr3_nt: TGTGCCAGCAGCTTCTCCCGGGGGGCCGGGTACAATGAGCAGTTCTTC
cdr3_aa: CASSFSRGAGYNEQFF

cdr3_length: 14
v_call: TRBV27
clone_size: -
d_call: -
j_call: TRBJ2-5
cdr3_nt: TGTGCCAGCAGTTCCTCTAACAACCAAGAGACCCAGTACTTC
cdr3_aa: CASSSSNNQETQYF

cdr3_length: 15
v_call: TRBV9
clone_size: -
d_call: -
j_call: TRBJ2-1
cdr3_nt: TGTGCCAGCAGCGTAGAGGGGGGCCGTCATAATGAGCAGTTCTTC
cdr3_aa: CASSVEGGRHNEQFF

cdr3_length: 16
v_call: TRBV5-4
clone_size: -
d_call: -
j_call: TRBJ2-3
cdr3_nt: TGTGCCAGCAGCTTGATGGGGGGGGGCCTTCCAGATACGCAGTATTTT
cdr3_aa: CASSLMGGGLPDTQYF

cdr3_length: 12
v_call: TRBV5-1
clone_size: -
d_call: -
j_call: TRBJ2-1
cdr3_nt: TGCGCCAGCAGCTTGGCCTACGGAGGGCAGTTCTTC
cdr3_aa: CASSLAYGGQFF

cdr3_length: 13
v_call: TRBV12-3/TRBV12-4
clone_size: -
d_call: -
j_call: TRBJ2-7
cdr3_nt: TGTGCCAGCAGTTTTGACCGAAACTACGAGCAGTACTTC
cdr3_aa: CASSFDRNYEQYF

cdr3_length: 18
v_call: TRBV28
clone_size: -
d_call: TRBD1
j_call: TRBJ1-3
cdr3_nt: TGTGCCAGCAGTTTCAGTCGTTCGTCCGGGACAGGGAGAAACACCATATATTTT
cdr3_aa: CASSFSRSSGTGRNTIYF

cdr3_length: 14
v_call: TRBV9
clone_size: -
d_call: -
j_call: TRBJ1-2
cdr3_nt: TGTGCCAGCAGCGCCGGTCAAGAGTACTATGGCTACACCTTC
cdr3_aa: CASSAGQEYYGYTF

cdr3_length: 14
v_call: TRBV5-4
clone_size: -
d_call: -
j_call: TRBJ1-4
cdr3_nt: TGTGCCAGCAGCTTGGCAGGGATTGAGAAAAAACTGTTTTTT
cdr3_aa: CASSLAGIEKKLFF

cdr3_length: 11
v_call: TRBV5-1
clone_size: -
d_call: -
j_call: TRBJ2-7
cdr3_nt: TGCGCCAGCAGCCTCGCCTACGAGCAGTACTTC
cdr3_aa: CASSLAYEQYF

cdr3_length: 13
v_call: TRBV11-2
clone_size: -
d_call: -
j_call: TRBJ1-1
cdr3_nt: TGTGCCAGCAGCTTGGGCGTGAACACTGAAGCTTTCTTT
cdr3_aa: CASSLGVNTEAFF

cdr3_length: 15
v_call: TRBV18
clone_size: -
d_call: TRBD2
j_call: TRBJ2-1
cdr3_nt: TGTGCCAGCTCACCGACTAGCGGGGGGGCCGGTGAGCAGTTCTTC
cdr3_aa: CASSPTSGGAGEQFF

cdr3_length: 13
v_call: TRBV7-9
clone_size: -
d_call: -
j_call: TRBJ2-1
cdr3_nt: TGTGCCAGCAGCGTCCGGACCCACAATGAGCAGTTCTTC
cdr3_aa: CASSVRTHNEQFF

cdr3_length: 14
v_call: TRBV5-6
clone_size: -
d_call: -
j_call: TRBJ2-7
cdr3_nt: TGTGCCAGCAGCTCCCCCCCGGGATCCCTCGAGCAGTACTTC
cdr3_aa: CASSSPPGSLEQYF

cdr3_length: 12
v_call: TRBV12-3/TRBV12-4
clone_size: -
d_call: -
j_call: TRBJ1-2
cdr3_nt: TGTGCCAGCAAGGGGTTTAACTATGGCTACACCTTC
cdr3_aa: CASKGFNYGYTF

cdr3_length: 13
v_call: TRBV6-5
clone_size: -
d_call: -
j_call: TRBJ2-2
cdr3_nt: TGTGCCTTAGGCACAGGGAACACCGGGGAGCTGTTTTTT
cdr3_aa: CALGTGNTGELFF

cdr3_length: 17
v_call: TRBV4-3
clone_size: -
d_call: TRBD1
j_call: TRBJ2-6
cdr3_nt: TGCGCCAGCAGCCAAGCGTTTGACAGGGCTGGGGCCAACGTCCTGACTTTC
cdr3_aa: CASSQAFDRAGANVLTF

cdr3_length: 17
v_call: TRBV3-1/TRBV3-2
clone_size: -
d_call: TRBD1
j_call: TRBJ1-6
cdr3_nt: TGTGCCAGCAGCCGGGACAGGGTAGGATTGGGTAATTCACCCCTCCACTTT
cdr3_aa: CASSRDRVGLGNSPLHF

cdr3_length: 14
v_call: TRBV27
clone_size: -
d_call: TRBD2
j_call: TRBJ2-7
cdr3_nt: TGTGCCAGCCGTAAAGCGGGGGCAAGAGTCGAGCAGTACTTC
cdr3_aa: CASRKAGARVEQYF

cdr3_length: 16
v_call: TRBV4-2
clone_size: -
d_call: -
j_call: TRBJ1-3
cdr3_nt: TGTGCCAGCAGCCAAGAGGTCAGGGGTGGAGGAAACACCATATATTTT
cdr3_aa: CASSQEVRGGGNTIYF

cdr3_length: 11
v_call: TRBV11-2
clone_size: -
d_call: -
j_call: TRBJ1-4
cdr3_nt: TGTGCCAGCAGCAGGGGTGAAAAACTGTTTTTT
cdr3_aa: CASSRGEKLFF

cdr3_length: 15
v_call: TRBV4-3
clone_size: -
d_call: -
j_call: TRBJ1-3
cdr3_nt: TGCGCCAGCAGCCAAGATGGCCGTTCAGGGGACACCATATATTTT
cdr3_aa: CASSQDGRSGDTIYF

cdr3_length: 13
v_call: TRBV5-1
clone_size: once
d_call: -
j_call: TRBJ2-5
cdr3_nt: TGCGCCAGCAGCTTGGCTAGACAAGAGACCCAGTACTTC
cdr3_aa: CASSLARQETQYF

cdr3_length: 13
v_call: TRBV6-5
clone_size: -
d_call: -
j_call: TRBJ2-6
cdr3_nt: TGTGCCAGCCGATCCTCTGGGGCCAACGTCCTGACTTTC
cdr3_aa: CASRSSGANVLTF

cdr3_length: 14
v_call: TRBV5-8
clone_size: -
d_call: -
j_call: TRBJ2-3
cdr3_nt: TGTGCCAGCAGCTCAGGACGGAGCACAGATACGCAGTATTTT
cdr3_aa: CASSSGRSTDTQYF

cdr3_length: 17
v_call: TRBV7-8
clone_size: -
d_call: TRBD2
j_call: TRBJ2-1
cdr3_nt: TGTGCCAGCAGCTTAGGGGCTAGCGGGGGGGCACTGAATGAGCAGTTCTTC
cdr3_aa: CASSLGASGGALNEQFF

cdr3_length: 16
v_call: TRBV6-1
clone_size: once
d_call: -
j_call: TRBJ1-4
cdr3_nt: TGTGCCAGCAGTGACAGGGGTTGGACCTTTTCGGTAAAACTGTTTTTT
cdr3_aa: CASSDRGWTFSVKLFF

cdr3_length: 12
v_call: TRBV6-5
clone_size: -
d_call: -
j_call: TRBJ2-7
cdr3_nt: TGTGCCACCCAGACAGTTACCTACGAGCAGTACTTC
cdr3_aa: CATQTVTYEQYF

cdr3_length: 16
v_call: TRBV5-1
clone_size: -
d_call: TRBD2
j_call: TRBJ2-5
cdr3_nt: TGCGCCAGCAGCCCAGGACTAGCGGGGGGCCAAGAGACCCAGTACTTC
cdr3_aa: CASSPGLAGGQETQYF

cdr3_length: 19
v_call: TRBV5-1
clone_size: -
d_call: TRBD2
j_call: TRBJ2-1
cdr3_nt: TGCGCCAGCAGTCCCACCGGGACTAGCGGTTCTAGCTCCTACAATGAGCAGTTCTTC
cdr3_aa: CASSPTGTSGSSSYNEQFF

cdr3_length: 13
v_call: TRBV28
clone_size: -
d_call: -
j_call: TRBJ1-4
cdr3_nt: TGTGCCAGCAGTTTAGTGAGGTTGGGAAAACTGTTTTTT
cdr3_aa: CASSLVRLGKLFF

cdr3_length: 14
v_call: TRBV6-4
clone_size: -
d_call: TRBD2
j_call: TRBJ2-3
cdr3_nt: TGTGCCACCGCTACTAGCGGGGGGCAGAATACGCAGTATTTT
cdr3_aa: CATATSGGQNTQYF

cdr3_length: 15
v_call: TRBV13
clone_size: -
d_call: -
j_call: TRBJ2-3
cdr3_nt: TGTGCCAGCAGCACCGGGGGTAGCTTCACAGATACGCAGTATTTT
cdr3_aa: CASSTGGSFTDTQYF

cdr3_length: 14
v_call: TRBV11-2
clone_size: once
d_call: -
j_call: TRBJ1-1
cdr3_nt: TGTGCCAGCAGCTTAGATCGGGGTGGAGGTGAAGCTTTCTTT
cdr3_aa: CASSLDRGGGEAFF

cdr3_length: 17
v_call: TRBV7-9
clone_size: -
d_call: -
j_call: TRBJ1-6
cdr3_nt: TGTGCCAGCAGCTTAGCGGACATAAACTCCTATAATTCACCCCTCCACTTT
cdr3_aa: CASSLADINSYNSPLHF

cdr3_length: 15
v_call: TRBV4-3
clone_size: once
d_call: -
j_call: TRBJ1-2
cdr3_nt: TGCGCCAGCAGCCAAGTGCCAGAAGGAGACTATGGCTACACCTTC
cdr3_aa: CASSQVPEGDYGYTF

cdr3_length: 13
v_call: TRBV10-3
clone_size: -
d_call: TRBD1
j_call: TRBJ2-1
cdr3_nt: TGTGCCATCAGACAGGGGTCTTCCAATGAGCAGTTCTTC
cdr3_aa: CAIRQGSSNEQFF

cdr3_length: 18
v_call: TRBV9
clone_size: -
d_call: TRBD1
j_call: TRBJ2-3
cdr3_nt: TGTGCCAGCAGCTTGGGGACAGGGGCCATTGGTGGCACAGATACGCAGTATTTT
cdr3_aa: CASSLGTGAIGGTDTQYF

cdr3_length: 18
v_call: TRBV27
clone_size: few
d_call: -
j_call: TRBJ1-2
cdr3_nt: TGTGCCAGCGGCCCCGACTTCGATATGGCTAGAGCAGTTGGCGGCTACACCTTC
cdr3_aa: CASGPDFDMARAVGGYTF

cdr3_length: 16
v_call: TRBV7-6
clone_size: -
d_call: TRBD2
j_call: TRBJ2-7
cdr3_nt: TGTGCCAGCAGCTTAGATCCGGGACTAGCCGTCCACGAGCAGTACTTC
cdr3_aa: CASSLDPGLAVHEQYF

cdr3_length: 16
v_call: TRBV6-1
clone_size: -
d_call: -
j_call: TRBJ2-7
cdr3_nt: TGTGCCAGCAGTGTCTCAGGGGCGCCAAGCTCCTACGAGCAGTACTTC
cdr3_aa: CASSVSGAPSSYEQYF

cdr3_length: 15
v_call: TRBV5-1
clone_size: -
d_call: -
j_call: TRBJ2-5
cdr3_nt: TGCGCCAGCAGCCGGACAGGGAGGGTCGGGGAGACCCAGTACTTC
cdr3_aa: CASSRTGRVGETQYF

cdr3_length: 13
v_call: TRBV28
clone_size: -
d_call: -
j_call: TRBJ2-7
cdr3_nt: TGTGCCAGCACCGCCGGTCGCTCCTACGAGCAGTACTTC
cdr3_aa: CASTAGRSYEQYF